This T cell receptor (beta chain) was sequenced in a study of T cell changes during pregnancy in multiple sclerosis. Profiling relied on immunoSEQ multiplex PCR, and the TCRdb table lists in-frame clones only, not all of them. The sample yields about 54,000 clones, about 91% seen once. V lost 6 bases to trimming and J lost 0 bases; unmatched junction nucleotides: 13. The CDR3 spans 20 residues. The germline V gene has CDR1 MDHEN and CDR2 SYDVKM. The origin of this receptor is a female donor in good health, enrolled as a control in a pregnancy study. The source material was peripheral blood, sampled after pregnancy. The chain has TRBV28 and TRBJ2-6; 11 nucleotides match TRBD1. The CDR3 loop is CASRGTGGYARYSGANVLTF. CDR3 in DNA: TGTGCCAGCAGGGGGACAGGGGGATACGCCCGCTACTCTGGGGCCAACGTCCTGACTTTC.